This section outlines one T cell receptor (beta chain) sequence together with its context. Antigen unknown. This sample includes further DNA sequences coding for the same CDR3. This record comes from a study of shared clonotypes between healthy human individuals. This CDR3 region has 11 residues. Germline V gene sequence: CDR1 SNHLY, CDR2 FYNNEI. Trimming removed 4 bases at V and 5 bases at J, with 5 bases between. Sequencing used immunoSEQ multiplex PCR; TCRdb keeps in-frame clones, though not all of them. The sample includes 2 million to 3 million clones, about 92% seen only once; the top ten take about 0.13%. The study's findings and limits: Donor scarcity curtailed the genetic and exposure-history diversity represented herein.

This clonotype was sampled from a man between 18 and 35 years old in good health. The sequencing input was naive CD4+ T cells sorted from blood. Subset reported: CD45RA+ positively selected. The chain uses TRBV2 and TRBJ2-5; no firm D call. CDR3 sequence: CASSGRETQYF. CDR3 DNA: TGTGCCAGCAGTGGCCGGGAGACCCAGTACTTC.